What follows are 29 T cell receptor beta chains derived from one specimen sequenced in a study of untreated major depressive disorder. Measured with immunoSEQ multiplex PCR; TCRdb has only the in-frame clones, and not every one. Counted here are 20,000 to 25,000 clones, 90% to 95% occurring once; the ten biggest clones make up 0.3% to 0.4%. The sequenced sample consisted of CD4+ T cells from PBMCs. Receptors were obtained from a man aged 30-40 years in good health.

The chain combines TRBV4-2 with TRBJ2-1; D is unresolved. The V end lost 1 base, the J end lost 5 bases, and 9 bases lay between the germline ends. The CDR3 has 14 amino acids. The V gene's germline CDR1 is LGHNA and CDR2 YNFKEQ. The CDR3 DNA is TGTGCCAGCAGCCAAGCGGGCCACAACAATGAGCAGTTCTTC. Its translation is CASSQAGHNNEQFF.

The chain employs TRBV27 and TRBJ2-2; 11 nucleotides match TRBD2. The V segment lost 6 bases and the J segment 2 bases; nucleotides outside the gene matches: 8. There are 17 residues in the CDR3. Germline CDR1 is MNHEY and CDR2 is SMNVEV (reference sequence). In nucleotides, the CDR3 is TGTGCCAGCAGCATCCGTCGACTAGCGGGAAACACCGGGGAGCTGTTTTTT. It encodes CASSIRRLAGNTGELFF.

V and J are TRBV5-1 and TRBJ1-2; D unresolved. The V and J ends lost 0 bases and 7 bases respectively, with 10 bases between them. Germline CDR1 reads SGHRS; CDR2 reads YFSETQ. This CDR3 is 13 amino acids long. The CDR3 loop is CASSLGVGSGYTF. CDR3 nucleotide sequence: TGCGCCAGCAGCTTGGGGGTAGGAAGTGGCTACACCTTC.

This chain connects TRBV4-3 to TRBJ1-2; D possibly corresponds to TRBD1 (5 bases). The CDR3 spans 16 residues. Germline loops: CDR1 LGHNA, CDR2 YSLEER. V lost 0 bases, J lost 10 bases, and 21 bases lay in between. CDR3 amino acids: CASSQEQFRGSLSYTF. In nucleotides, the CDR3 is TGCGCCAGCAGCCAAGAACAATTTAGGGGCAGCTTATCCTACACCTTC.

This rearrangement joins TRBV7-9 to TRBJ2-7, with TRBD2 identical over 11 bases. The germline V gene encodes CDR1 SEHNR and CDR2 FQNEAQ (reference sequence). The length of the CDR3 is 15 residues. The V segment lost 3 bases and the J segment 2 bases; nucleotides outside the gene matches: 3. CDR3 loop: CASSFGTSGTYEQYF. The CDR3 DNA reads as TGTGCCAGCAGCTTCGGGACTAGCGGCACCTACGAGCAGTACTTC.

This clone is a singleton in its sample. The chain joins TRBV7-9 to TRBJ2-7, with D hard to call. The germline gives CDR1 SEHNR, CDR2 FQNEAQ (reference sequence). V lost 10 bases and J 2 bases, leaving 9 bases between the germline ends. The CDR3 covers 11 residues. The CDR3 nucleotides are TGTGCCACCGCGTCCGCCTACGAGCAGTACTTC. This translates into CATASAYEQYF. The whole variable domain, remainder taken from reference TRBV7-9 and TRBJ2-7, is DTGVSQNPRHKITKRGQNVTFRCDPISEHNRLYWYRQTLGQGPEFLTYFQNEAQLEKSRLLSDRFSAERPKGSFSTLEIQRTEQGDSAMYLCATASAYEQYFGPGTRLTVT.

This clone was recorded once. The rearrangement uses TRBV18 and TRBJ2-7; 7 bases agree with TRBD1. Germline CDR1 is KGHSH and CDR2 is LQKENI. CDR3 length equals 12 residues. V lost 5 bases to trimming and J lost 7 bases; unmatched junction nucleotides: 5. CDR3 in amino acids: CASSSDREEQYF. The CDR3 DNA is TGTGCCAGCTCATCCGACAGGGAAGAGCAGTACTTC.

The chain joins TRBV7-3 to TRBJ2-3; 7 positions match TRBD1. CDR3 length: 16 residues. CDR1 and CDR2 (germline): SGHTA, FQGTGA. The J segment lost 2 bases and the V segment lost 5 bases, leaving 10 bases of the junction unmatched. In DNA, the CDR3 is TGTGCCAGCAGCCCGGGGACAGAGAGGCTCACAGATACGCAGTATTTT. Translating gives CASSPGTERLTDTQYF.

The chain has TRBV27 and TRBJ1-5; D is possibly TRBD1 (6 bases). The germline gives CDR1 MNHEY, CDR2 SMNVEV (reference sequence). V was pared by 8 bases and J by 7 bases, with 21 bases between. The CDR3 length is 15 residues. The CDR3 bases are TGTGCCAGCCGACTCGGGGGGCGGTTTACGCAGCCCCAGCATTTT. It translates to CASRLGGRFTQPQHF.

The chain couples TRBV6-6 to TRBJ1-3; unclear D gene. V lost 7 bases and J 0 bases, leaving 13 bases between the germline ends. CDR1 and CDR2 from the germline V gene are MNHNY and SVGAGI (reference sequence). The length of the CDR3 is 15 residues. CDR3 in DNA: TGTGCCAGCATGAGCACCCCATTCTCTGGAAACACCATATATTTT. It codes for CASMSTPFSGNTIYF.

This clone is a singleton in its sample. The chain has TRBV2 and TRBJ2-7; a weak D match, TRBD1 (7 bases). The CDR3 length is 14 residues. The V gene's germline CDR1 is SNHLY and CDR2 FYNNEI. Trimming removed 11 bases from V and 4 bases from J, with 21 bases in between. This CDR3 reads CAGTGVAAGYEQYF. CDR3 DNA: TGTGCCGGCACAGGGGTGGCGGCGGGATACGAGCAGTACTTC.

V usage is TRBV29-1 and J usage is TRBJ2-5, with D perhaps TRBD2 (6 bases). CDR1 is SQVTM, CDR2 ANQGSEA, per germline. Trimming shortened V by 5 bases and J by 2 bases, and 12 bases separated the two germline ends. The CDR3 extends over 13 amino acids. The CDR3 coding sequence is TGCAGCGTTATGGGACTCTTACAAGAGACCCAGTACTTC. It yields the protein CSVMGLLQETQYF.

The chain links TRBV18 to TRBJ2-6; no reliable D call. Trimming took off 5 bases at V and 0 bases at J, with 5 bases between the two ends. Per germline, CDR1 KGHSH and CDR2 LQKENI. The CDR3 is made up of 14 amino acids. The CDR3, as DNA: TGTGCCAGCTCATTATACTCTGGGGCCAACGTCCTGACTTTC. It yields the protein CASSLYSGANVLTF. Full variable domain (rest looked up from reference TRBV18 and TRBJ2-6): NAGVMQNPRHLVRRRGQEARLRCSPMKGHSHVYWYRQLPEEGLKFMVYLQKENIIDESGMPKERFSAEFPKEGPSILRIQQVVRGDSAAYFCASSLYSGANVLTFGAGSRLTVL.

The J gene is TRBJ1-5, the V gene TRBV6-1; 7 bases match TRBD1. This CDR3 is 14 amino acids long. Germline-derived CDR1 and CDR2 are MNHNS and SASEGT. V lost 3 bases, J lost 5 bases, and 4 bases stayed unmatched. Written as DNA, the CDR3 is TGTGCCAGCAGTGAGGCCGGGACAGATCAGCCCCAGCATTTT. Amino acids: CASSEAGTDQPQHF.

The chain combines TRBV7-9 with TRBJ2-7; D unresolved. V was pared by 4 bases and J by 0 bases, with 10 bases between. The CDR3 runs to 14 residues. CDR1 and CDR2 (germline): SEHNR, FQNEAQ (reference sequence). CDR3 nucleotides: TGTGCCAGCAGCTCTCAGAGGAGCTCCTACGAGCAGTACTTC. Residues: CASSSQRSSYEQYF.

The V and J genes are TRBV20-1 and TRBJ1-1; D gene ambiguous. The CDR3 contains 11 residues. The V gene lost 7 bases and the J gene lost 0 bases, with 6 bases spanning the gap. Germline V gene data show CDR1 as DFQATT and CDR2 as SNEGSKA (reference sequence). CDR3 nucleotide sequence: TGCAGTGTTGAGATGAACACTGAAGCTTTCTTT. This codes for CSVEMNTEAFF.

V is TRBV29-1 and J is TRBJ2-1; TRBD2 agrees at 12 bases. Germline loops: CDR1 SQVTM, CDR2 ANQGSEA. V dropped 7 bases and J dropped 6; count of bases not matched to a gene: 4. The CDR3 has 13 residues. CDR3 in DNA: TGCAGCGCTAGCGGGAGGGCCCTCAATGAGCAGTTCTTC. It translates to CSASGRALNEQFF.

The chain couples TRBV19 to TRBJ1-1; D is ambiguous. This CDR3 has 12 residues. The germline gives CDR1 LNHDA, CDR2 SQIVND (reference sequence). Trimming took 5 bases from V and 5 from J, leaving 9 bases between them. CDR3 sequence reads: CASSFLRTEAFF. The CDR3 DNA sequence: TGTGCCAGTAGTTTCCTAAGGACTGAAGCTTTCTTT.

V is TRBV5-1 and J is TRBJ2-7; D gene unclear. Trimming cost V 2 bases and J 3 bases, with 15 bases left between them. The CDR3 sequence is 15 residues long. Germline CDR1 SGHRS, CDR2 YFSETQ. The CDR3: CASSLDATHLYEQYF. CDR3 coding DNA: TGCGCCAGCAGCTTAGACGCTACCCACCTCTACGAGCAGTACTTC.

V gene TRBV4-3 combines with J gene TRBJ1-4; a weak D match, TRBD1 (6 bases). Germline V gene lookup returns CDR1 LGHNA and CDR2 YSLEER. Trimming removed 1 base from V and 6 bases from J, with 12 bases in between. There are 15 residues in the CDR3. CDR3 bases: TGCGCCAGCAGCCAAGGTGGGGGGCTTGATGAAAAACTGTTTTTT. Amino acids: CASSQGGGLDEKLFF.

This rearrangement joins TRBV4-3 to TRBJ2-7, with TRBD2 matching over 8 bases. Germline assignment: CDR1 LGHNA and CDR2 YSLEER. Germline trimming cut 2 bases from V and 2 bases from J; bases unmatched to any gene: 8. The CDR3 has 16 amino acids. CDR3 DNA: TGCGCCAGCAGCCAAAATTGGACTAGCAGACCCTACGAGCAGTACTTC. The encoded protein is CASSQNWTSRPYEQYF.

The rearrangement joins TRBV2 to TRBJ2-2, with 9 bases that match TRBD1. Germline V gene lookup returns CDR1 SNHLY and CDR2 FYNNEI. The trim removed 10 bases at V and 6 bases at J, leaving 9 bases unmatched. The length of the CDR3 is 14 residues. CDR3 residues: CATNRGPSAGELFF. In DNA form, the CDR3 reads TGTGCCACCAACAGGGGGCCGTCCGCCGGGGAGCTGTTTTTT. The full variable domain, with the rest looked up from reference TRBV2 and TRBJ2-2, is EPEVTQTPSHQVTQMGQEVILRCVPISNHLYFYWYRQILGQKVEFLVSFYNNEISEKSEIFDDQFSVERPDGSNFTLKIRSTKLEDSAMYFCATNRGPSAGELFFGEGSRLTVL.

This clone was recorded once. V gene TRBV2 combines with J gene TRBJ1-5, with D maybe TRBD1 (5 bases). V was trimmed by 7 bases and J by 5 bases, leaving 12 bases between them. The CDR3 is 13 residues long. Germline CDR1 reads SNHLY; CDR2 reads FYNNEI. The CDR3 region has the DNA TGTGCCAGCATAAGGGGCCTCCATCAGCCCCAGCATTTT. It is translated as CASIRGLHQPQHF.

The chain joins TRBV6-5 to TRBJ2-7; D ambiguous. CDR1 is MNHEY, CDR2 SVGAGI, per germline. The CDR3 runs to 13 residues. V lost 2 bases and J lost 4, with 9 bases in between. This chain's CDR3 is CASSYNLVYEQYF. CDR3 in DNA: TGTGCCAGCAGTTACAACCTCGTTTACGAGCAGTACTTC.

This chain uses TRBV5-6 with TRBJ1-3; no clear D gene. CDR1 and CDR2 (germline): SGHDT, YYEEEE. The germline V and J ends were trimmed by 3 bases and 0 bases, with 10 bases remaining between them. This CDR3 comprises 15 residues. The CDR3 loop reads CASSSRRSSGNTIYF. DNA for the CDR3: TGTGCCAGCAGCTCCCGGCGGAGCTCTGGAAACACCATATATTTT.

The chain has TRBV6-6 and TRBJ1-1; 9 positions agree with TRBD1. The J segment lost 5 bases and the V segment lost 0 bases, leaving 4 bases of the junction unmatched. CDR3 length equals 15 residues. Germline-derived CDR1 and CDR2 are MNHNY and SVGAGI (reference sequence). The CDR3 is CASSYSTGGRTEAFF. CDR3 bases: TGTGCCAGCAGTTACTCAACAGGGGGCAGGACTGAAGCTTTCTTT.

The table lists this clone with a count of one. The chain employs TRBV2 and TRBJ2-5; D ambiguous. With 2 bases removed from V and 4 bases from J, the gap between germline ends came to 5 bases. The V gene's germline CDR1 is SNHLY and CDR2 FYNNEI. The CDR3 is 12 residues long. Here the CDR3 reads CASSEPTETQYF. The CDR3 DNA sequence: TGTGCCAGCAGTGAACCGACAGAGACCCAGTACTTC.

The rearrangement uses TRBV9 and TRBJ2-2; D uncertain. Germline CDR1 is SGDLS and CDR2 is YYNGEE. The germline V and J ends were trimmed by 0 bases and 8 bases, with 8 bases remaining between them. This CDR3 has 13 residues. The CDR3 here is CASSVANLGELFF. The CDR3 DNA is TGTGCCAGCAGCGTAGCTAATCTGGGGGAGCTGTTTTTT. Full variable domain (remainder filled in from reference TRBV9 and TRBJ2-2): DSGVTQTPKHLITATGQRVTLRCSPRSGDLSVYWYQQSLDQGLQFLIQYYNGEERAKGNILERFSAQQFPDLHSELNLSSLELGDSALYFCASSVANLGELFFGEGSRLTVL.

The genes are TRBV15 and TRBJ1-2, with a weak D call TRBD1 (6 bases). The length of the CDR3 is 13 residues. V was cut by 8 bases and J by 0 bases, with 10 bases left in between. Germline values: CDR1 LNHNV, CDR2 YYDKDF (reference sequence). Here the CDR3 reads CATRGGSNYGYTF. CDR3 nucleotides: TGTGCCACCCGAGGGGGGTCTAACTATGGCTACACCTTC.